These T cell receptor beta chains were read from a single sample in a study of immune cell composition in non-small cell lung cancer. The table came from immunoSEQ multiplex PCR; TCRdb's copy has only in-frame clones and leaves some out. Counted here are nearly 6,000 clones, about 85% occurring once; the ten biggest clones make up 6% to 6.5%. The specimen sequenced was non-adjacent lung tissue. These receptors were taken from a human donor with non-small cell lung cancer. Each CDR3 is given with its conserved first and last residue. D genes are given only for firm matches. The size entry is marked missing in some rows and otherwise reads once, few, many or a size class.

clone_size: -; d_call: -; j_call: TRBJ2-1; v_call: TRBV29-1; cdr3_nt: TGCAGCGCAGCAGGGGTCAATGAGCAGTTCTTC; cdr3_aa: CSAAGVNEQFF
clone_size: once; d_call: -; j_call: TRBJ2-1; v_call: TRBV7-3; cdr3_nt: TGTGCCAGCAGCTTAACCGCAGGGCCCTACAATGAGCAGTTCTTC; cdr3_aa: CASSLTAGPYNEQFF
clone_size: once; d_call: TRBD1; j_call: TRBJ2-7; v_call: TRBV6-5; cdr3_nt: TGTGCCAGCAGTTATGGACAGGGGGTAAACGAGCAGTACTTC; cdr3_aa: CASSYGQGVNEQYF
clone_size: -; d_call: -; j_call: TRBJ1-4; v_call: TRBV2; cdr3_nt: TGTGCCAGCAGCACCGGGGGTGTCGATGAAAAACTGTTTTTT; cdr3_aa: CASSTGGVDEKLFF
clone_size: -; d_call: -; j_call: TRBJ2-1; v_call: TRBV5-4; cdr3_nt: TGTGCCAGCAGCTTGGCCCTTGCACGGCGACAGGACAATGAGCAGTTCTTC; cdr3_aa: CASSLALARRQDNEQFF
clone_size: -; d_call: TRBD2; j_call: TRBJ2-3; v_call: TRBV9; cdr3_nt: TGTGCCAGCAGCGTAGGCAGCGGGAGTCAAGATACGCAGTATTTT; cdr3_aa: CASSVGSGSQDTQYF
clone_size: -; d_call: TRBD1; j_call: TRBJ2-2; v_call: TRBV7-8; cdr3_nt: TGTGCCAGCAGCTCGAGACAGGGGGCTGCGGGCACCGGGGAGCTGTTTTTT; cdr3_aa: CASSSRQGAAGTGELFF
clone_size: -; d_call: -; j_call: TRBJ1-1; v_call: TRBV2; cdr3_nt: TGTGCCAGCAGTGCTACGAAATTAACAGGTCGTGAAGCTTTCTTT; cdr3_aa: CASSATKLTGREAFF
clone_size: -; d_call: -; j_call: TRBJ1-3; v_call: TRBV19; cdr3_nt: TGTGCCAGTAGGACAATCCCTGGAAACACCATATATTTT; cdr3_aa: CASRTIPGNTIYF
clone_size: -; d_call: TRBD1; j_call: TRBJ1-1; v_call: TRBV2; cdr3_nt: TGTGCCAGCAGTCCACGGACAGGGGCGAACACTGAAGCTTTCTTT; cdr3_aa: CASSPRTGANTEAFF
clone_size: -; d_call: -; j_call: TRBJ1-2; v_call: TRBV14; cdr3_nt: TGTGCCAGCAGCCAAGATCTAAACTATGGCTACACCTTC; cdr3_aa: CASSQDLNYGYTF
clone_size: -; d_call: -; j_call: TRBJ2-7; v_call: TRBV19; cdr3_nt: TGTGCCAGTAGTTGGGACTTCTCACAGAGGGAGCAGTACTTC; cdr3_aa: CASSWDFSQREQYF
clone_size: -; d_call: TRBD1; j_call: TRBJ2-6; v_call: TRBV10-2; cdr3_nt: TGCGCCAGCAGTGAAGGGACAGGGGGCCCTGGGGCCAACGTCCTGACTTTC; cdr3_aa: CASSEGTGGPGANVLTF
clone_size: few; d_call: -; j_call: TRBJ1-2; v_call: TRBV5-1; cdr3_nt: TGCGCCAGCAGATTAATTGAGGGGGCTAACTATGGCTACACCTTC; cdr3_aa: CASRLIEGANYGYTF
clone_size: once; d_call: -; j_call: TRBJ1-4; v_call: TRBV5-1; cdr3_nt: TGCGCCAGCAGCCCTCAGGCCCTTATTAATGAAAAACTGTTTTTT; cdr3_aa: CASSPQALINEKLFF
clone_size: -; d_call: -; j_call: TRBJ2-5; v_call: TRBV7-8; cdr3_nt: TGTGCCAGCAGCTTAGCGCGGCCAGGGCAAGAGACCCAGTACTTC; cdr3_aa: CASSLARPGQETQYF
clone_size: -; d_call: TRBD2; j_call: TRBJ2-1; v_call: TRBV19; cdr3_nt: TGTGCCAGTGCCCGGACTAGCGGTTACAATGAGCAGTTCTTC; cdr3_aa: CASARTSGYNEQFF
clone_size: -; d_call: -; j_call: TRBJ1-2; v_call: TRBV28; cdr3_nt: TGTGCCAGCAGTTTGAGGTCCATGAACTATGGCTACACCTTC; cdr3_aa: CASSLRSMNYGYTF
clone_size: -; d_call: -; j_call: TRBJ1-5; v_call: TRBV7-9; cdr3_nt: TGTGCCAGCAGCAAGGACAGTGCCAATCAGCCCCAGCATTTT; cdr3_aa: CASSKDSANQPQHF
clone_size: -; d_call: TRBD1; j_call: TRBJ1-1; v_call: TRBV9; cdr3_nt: TGTGCCAGCAGCCCCCCCGGGGGAAACAGGGGCACTGAAGCTTTCTTT; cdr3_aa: CASSPPGGNRGTEAFF
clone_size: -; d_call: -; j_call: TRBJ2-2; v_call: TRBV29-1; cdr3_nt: TGCAGCGTTGACAGGGAAGACACCGGGGAGCTGTTTTTT; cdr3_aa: CSVDREDTGELFF
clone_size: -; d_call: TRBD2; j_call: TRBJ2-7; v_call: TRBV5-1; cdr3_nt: TGCGCCAGCAGCCGGGGTCCTAGCGGGGGTGGGATTTACGAGCAGTACTTC; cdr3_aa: CASSRGPSGGGIYEQYF
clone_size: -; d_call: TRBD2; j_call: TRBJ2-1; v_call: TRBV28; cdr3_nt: TGTGCCAGCCGCATAGCGGGATCCTCCTCCCACAATGAGCAGTTCTTC; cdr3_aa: CASRIAGSSSHNEQFF
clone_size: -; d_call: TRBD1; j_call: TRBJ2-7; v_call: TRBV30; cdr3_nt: TGTGCCTGGAGGGCAGGGGGCGCTCTGGGGGAGCAGTACTTC; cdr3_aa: CAWRAGGALGEQYF
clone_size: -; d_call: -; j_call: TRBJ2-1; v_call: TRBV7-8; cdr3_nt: TGTGCCAGCAGCTTAGGACAGCCCCTCGATGAGCAGTTCTTC; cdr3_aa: CASSLGQPLDEQFF
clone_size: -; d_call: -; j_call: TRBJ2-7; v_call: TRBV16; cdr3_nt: TGTGCCAGCAGCCGAGACAGGTTCTACGAGCAGTACTTC; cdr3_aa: CASSRDRFYEQYF
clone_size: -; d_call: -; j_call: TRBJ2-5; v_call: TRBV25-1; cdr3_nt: TGTGCCAGCAGTGGCGGAGGGGGCATGGGAGAGACCCAGTACTTC; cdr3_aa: CASSGGGGMGETQYF
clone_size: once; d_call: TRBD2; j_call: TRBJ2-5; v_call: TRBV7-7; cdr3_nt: TGTGCTAGCAGCTTAGCGGGAGGCCTCCTACAAGAGACCCAGTACTTC; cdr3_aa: CASSLAGGLLQETQYF
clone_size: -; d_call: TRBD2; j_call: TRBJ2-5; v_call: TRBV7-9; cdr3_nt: TGTGCCAGCAGCACCAGACTAGCGGACTCTCAAGAGACCCAGTACTTC; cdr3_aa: CASSTRLADSQETQYF
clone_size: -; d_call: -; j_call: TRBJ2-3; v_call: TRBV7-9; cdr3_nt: TGTGCCAGCAGCTCGCTAACAGATACGCAGTATTTT; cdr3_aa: CASSSLTDTQYF
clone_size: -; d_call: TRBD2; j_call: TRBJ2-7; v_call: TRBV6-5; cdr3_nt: TGTGCCAGCAGTTACGGGACTAGCGGTCCCCACGAGCAGTACTTC; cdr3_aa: CASSYGTSGPHEQYF
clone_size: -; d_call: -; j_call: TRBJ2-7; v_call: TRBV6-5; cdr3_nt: TGTGCCAGCACCGCAGGGGCTACATCCTACGAGCAGTACTTC; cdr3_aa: CASTAGATSYEQYF
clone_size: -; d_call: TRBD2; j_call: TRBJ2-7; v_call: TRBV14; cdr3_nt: TGTGCCAGCAGCCTAGCGGGAGGATCCTACGAGCAGTACTTC; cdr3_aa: CASSLAGGSYEQYF
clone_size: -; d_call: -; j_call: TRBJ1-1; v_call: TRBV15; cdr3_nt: TGTGCCACCAGCAGAGAGGGGGCTCAGAACACTGAAGCTTTCTTT; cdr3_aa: CATSREGAQNTEAFF
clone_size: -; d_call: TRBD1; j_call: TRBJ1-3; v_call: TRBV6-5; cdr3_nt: TGTGCCAGCAGTTCTCAGGGGGAACTATCGGGAAACACCATATATTTT; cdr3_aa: CASSSQGELSGNTIYF
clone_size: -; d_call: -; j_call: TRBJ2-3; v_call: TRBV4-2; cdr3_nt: TGTGCCAGCAGCCAAGATAATCAGCGGGTAGGAGGGCTCACAGATACGCAGTATTTT; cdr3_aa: CASSQDNQRVGGLTDTQYF
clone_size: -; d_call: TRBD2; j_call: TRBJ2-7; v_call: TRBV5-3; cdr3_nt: TGTGCCAGAAGCTCCCCTAGCGGTCCTTCCTACGAGCAGTACTTC; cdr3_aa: CARSSPSGPSYEQYF
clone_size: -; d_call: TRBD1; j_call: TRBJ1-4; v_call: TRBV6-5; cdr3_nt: TGTGCCAGCAGTTACTCCTCGAGGGGGCGGGAAAAACTGTTTTTT; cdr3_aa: CASSYSSRGREKLFF
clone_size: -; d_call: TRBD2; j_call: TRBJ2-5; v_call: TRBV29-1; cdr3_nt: TGCAGCGTTGTGGGGGTGAGCGGGGTCCGGGAGACCCAGTACTTC; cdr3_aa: CSVVGVSGVRETQYF
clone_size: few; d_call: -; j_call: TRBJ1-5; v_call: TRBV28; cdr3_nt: TGTGCCAGCCTTCGCCCGGCAGGTAGCAATCAGCCCCAGCATTTT; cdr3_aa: CASLRPAGSNQPQHF
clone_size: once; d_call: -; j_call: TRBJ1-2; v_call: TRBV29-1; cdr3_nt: TGCAGCGTTGAACCTGCGGATACTCTTGGCTACACCTTC; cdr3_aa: CSVEPADTLGYTF
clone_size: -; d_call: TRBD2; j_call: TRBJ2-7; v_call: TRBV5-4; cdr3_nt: TGTGCCAGCAGGACAGGGACTAGCGACTCCTACGAGCAGTACTTC; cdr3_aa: CASRTGTSDSYEQYF
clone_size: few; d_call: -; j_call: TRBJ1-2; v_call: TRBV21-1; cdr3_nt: TGTGCCAGCAGCCCCGCGACTTGGGGGCGCGCCTATGGCTACACCTTC; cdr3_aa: CASSPATWGRAYGYTF
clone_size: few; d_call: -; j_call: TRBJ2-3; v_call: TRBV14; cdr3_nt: TGTGCCAGCAGCCCTAGGGGATGGGATACGCAGTATTTT; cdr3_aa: CASSPRGWDTQYF
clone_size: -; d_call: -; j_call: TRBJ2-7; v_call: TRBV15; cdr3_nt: TGTGCCACCAGCAGAGATAGAGTCTCCTACGAGCAGTACTTC; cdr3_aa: CATSRDRVSYEQYF
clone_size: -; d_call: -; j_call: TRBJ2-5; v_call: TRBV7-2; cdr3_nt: TGTGCCAGCAGCTTAGCGCGGCAGAAAGAGACCCAGTACTTC; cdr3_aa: CASSLARQKETQYF
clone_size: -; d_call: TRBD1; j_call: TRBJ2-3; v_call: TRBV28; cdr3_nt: TGTGCCAGCAGTTTTGGGGGACAGGACCAGGGGGATACGCAGTATTTT; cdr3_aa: CASSFGGQDQGDTQYF
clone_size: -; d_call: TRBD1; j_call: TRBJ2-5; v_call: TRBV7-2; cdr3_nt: TGTGCCAGCAGCACAGGGGGCGCTCCCCAAGAGACCCAGTACTTC; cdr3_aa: CASSTGGAPQETQYF
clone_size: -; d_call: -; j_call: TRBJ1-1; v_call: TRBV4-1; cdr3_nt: TGCGCCAGCAGCCTGTCGGACCATACCAGAGCCGGCGGGGCCGGGAGGAGTACTGAAGCTTTCTTT; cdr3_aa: CASSLSDHTRAGGAGRSTEAFF
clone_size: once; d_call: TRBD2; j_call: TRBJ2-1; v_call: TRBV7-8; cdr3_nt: TGTGCCAGCAGCCTTCTGACAGTACTAGCGGGAGGTATGGGTGAGCAGTTCTTC; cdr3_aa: CASSLLTVLAGGMGEQFF